Included here is one TCR beta chain sequence, with context. This sample was taken from a study of blood T cell repertoires in COVID-19. This table comes from immunoSEQ multiplex PCR, and its TCRdb copy is limited to in-frame clones, with some not included. The sample comprises around 200,000 clones, about four fifths of which are singletons, and about 2.7% rests with the top ten. With 2 bases removed from V and 0 bases from J, the gap between germline ends came to 9 bases. The CDR3 runs 16 residues. Germline V gene sequence: CDR1 SGHNT, CDR2 YYREEE (reference sequence). The clonotype was recovered from a woman in her thirties or forties with active or convalescent COVID-19. The chain has TRBV5-4 and TRBJ2-6; D call uncertain. Sequences were obtained from peripheral blood. CDR3: CASSLLHHSGANVLTF. CDR3 coding DNA: TGTGCCAGCAGCTTATTACATCACTCTGGGGCCAACGTCCTGACTTTC.